What follows are 9 T cell receptor beta chains derived from one specimen sequenced in a study of cytomegalovirus exposure and HLA in healthy donors. The PCR made use of 60 Vbeta and 13 Jbeta primers. Generated by immunoSEQ multiplex PCR, the TCRdb table keeps only in-frame clones and is missing some. Among some 270,000 clones, 80% were seen once, and the ten largest hold 0.3%. Material: PBMCs. These receptors all stem from a girl aged 2-9 years in good health and CMV-seronegative.

In regard to this clone: An end of the junction does not agree with germline; a read error may underlie this. The V and J genes are TRBV7-9 and TRBJ2-3; 11 nucleotides agree with TRBD2. The CDR3 consists of 16 residues. The V gene's germline CDR1 is SEHNR and CDR2 FQNEAQ (reference sequence). As DNA, the CDR3 is TGTTCCAGCAGCTTAGCGACTAGCGGGGACACAGATACGCAGTATTTT. This codes for CSSSLATSGDTDTQYF.

This clone was counted a few times. V usage is TRBV7-9 and J usage is TRBJ1-4; D is possibly TRBD1 (6 bases). V was pared by 5 bases and J by 3 bases, with 13 bases between. This CDR3 has 15 residues. In germline, CDR1 is SEHNR, CDR2 FQNEAQ (reference sequence). The CDR3 spells CASSEQGWANEKLFF. For the CDR3, the DNA is TGTGCCAGCAGCGAGCAGGGGTGGGCTAATGAAAAACTGTTTTTT.

The CDR3 loop is CASTTGQGSYEQYF. CDR3 nucleotides: TGTGCCAGCACGACGGGACAGGGGAGCTACGAGCAGTACTTC. V is TRBV28 and J is TRBJ2-7; 10 nucleotides align to TRBD1. Trimming cost V 7 bases and J 3 bases; bases outside gene matches: 6. Germline values: CDR1 MDHEN, CDR2 SYDVKM. This CDR3 spans 14 amino acids.

This chain joins TRBV19 and TRBJ2-3; the D gene could be TRBD1 or TRBD2 (9 bases each). Looked up from germline, CDR1 is LNHDA and CDR2 is SQIVND (reference sequence). Trimming left V 5 bases short and J 4 bases short, with 28 bases between. This CDR3 is 19 amino acids long. CDR3 sequence reads: CASSRNRGLIAGVPDTQYF. In DNA, the CDR3 is TGTGCCAGTAGTCGCAACAGGGGGCTTATAGCGGGAGTACCAGATACGCAGTATTTT. Supplemented by reference TRBV19 and TRBJ2-3, the full variable domain reads DGGITQSPKYLFRKEGQNVTLSCEQNLNHDAMYWYRQDPGQGLRLIYYSQIVNDFQKGDIAEGYSVSREKKESFPLTVTSAQKNPTAFYLCASSRNRGLIAGVPDTQYFGPGTRLTVL.

This clone was observed a few times. The gene calls are TRBV2 and TRBJ1-1; the D gene is possibly TRBD1 (5 bases). The CDR3 extends over 16 amino acids. Germline assignment: CDR1 SNHLY and CDR2 FYNNEI. The CDR3: CAKTPGGRALATEAFF. In nucleotides, the CDR3 is TGTGCGAAAACCCCGGGTGGCAGGGCGTTGGCCACTGAAGCTTTCTTT. Full variable domain (missing parts from reference TRBV2 and TRBJ1-1): EPEVTQTPSHQVTQMGQEVILRCVPISNHLYFYWYRQILGQKVEFLVSFYNNEISEKSEIFDDQFSVERPDGSNFTLKIRSTKLEDSAMYFCAKTPGGRALATEAFFGQGTRLTVV.

This rearrangement joins TRBV7-3 to TRBJ2-1, with D possibly TRBD1 on 5 matching bases. The CDR3 is made up of 12 amino acids. In germline, CDR1 is SGHTA, CDR2 FQGTGA. Trimming took off 2 bases at V and 10 bases at J, with 9 bases between the two ends. The CDR3 DNA follows: TGTGCCAGCAGCTTACGAGCAGGGGAGCAGTTCTTC. Translation: CASSLRAGEQFF.

The V and J genes are TRBV4-1 and TRBJ1-3, with D unclear. Per the germline V gene, CDR1 is MGHRA and CDR2 is YSYEKL. Trimming removed 0 bases at V and 9 bases at J, with 12 bases between. There are 14 residues in the CDR3. DNA of the CDR3: TGCGCCAGCAGCCAAGATAGCCTGGGTAGCACCATATATTTT. Amino acid sequence: CASSQDSLGSTIYF.

This clone was recorded only once. The chain uses TRBV19 and TRBJ1-4; 7 bases are a match to TRBD1. Trimming at V came to 5 bases and at J to 0 bases, leaving 0 bases not matched to a gene. The CDR3 spans 14 residues. Germline lookup yields CDR1 LNHDA and CDR2 SQIVND (reference sequence). The CDR3 spells CASSGTATNEKLFF. The DNA for the CDR3 is TGTGCCAGTAGTGGGACAGCAACTAATGAAAAACTGTTTTTT.

This chain connects TRBV25-1 to TRBJ1-4; 10 positions match TRBD1. The junction had 11 bases not matched to a gene; V was cut back by 4 bases and J by 6 bases. CDR3 length equals 17 residues. Germline CDR1 is MGHDK and CDR2 is SYGVNS. CDR3 bases: TGTGCCAGCAGTGCTAGGTGGACAGGGGGACGGGATGAAAAACTGTTTTTT. Protein product: CASSARWTGGRDEKLFF. The whole variable domain, filled in from reference TRBV25-1 and TRBJ1-4, reads EADIYQTPRYLVIGTGKKITLECSQTMGHDKMYWYQQDPGMELHLIHYSYGVNSTEKGDLSSESTVSRIRTEHFPLTLESARPSHTSQYLCASSARWTGGRDEKLFFGSGTQLSVL.